The source of this T cell receptor beta chain is a study of blood T cell repertoires in COVID-19. Using immunoSEQ multiplex PCR, the repertoire was profiled, and TCRdb retains in-frame clones only, with some absent. The data contain roughly 52,000 clones, roughly 90% of them seen just once; the ten biggest clones take up over 15%. The ends lost 5 bases at V and 4 bases at J; junction bases unmatched: 7. Per germline, CDR1 MNHEY and CDR2 SMNVEV (reference sequence). This CDR3 region has 16 residues. This TCR was sampled from a human donor in a cohort sampled during active COVID-19. The sequenced sample was peripheral blood. The genes are TRBV27 and TRBJ2-3; 12 bases align to TRBD2. CDR3 in DNA: TGTGCCAGCAGTACCCTAGCGGGGGGGGCCCCAGATACGCAGTATTTT. Amino acids: CASSTLAGGAPDTQYF.